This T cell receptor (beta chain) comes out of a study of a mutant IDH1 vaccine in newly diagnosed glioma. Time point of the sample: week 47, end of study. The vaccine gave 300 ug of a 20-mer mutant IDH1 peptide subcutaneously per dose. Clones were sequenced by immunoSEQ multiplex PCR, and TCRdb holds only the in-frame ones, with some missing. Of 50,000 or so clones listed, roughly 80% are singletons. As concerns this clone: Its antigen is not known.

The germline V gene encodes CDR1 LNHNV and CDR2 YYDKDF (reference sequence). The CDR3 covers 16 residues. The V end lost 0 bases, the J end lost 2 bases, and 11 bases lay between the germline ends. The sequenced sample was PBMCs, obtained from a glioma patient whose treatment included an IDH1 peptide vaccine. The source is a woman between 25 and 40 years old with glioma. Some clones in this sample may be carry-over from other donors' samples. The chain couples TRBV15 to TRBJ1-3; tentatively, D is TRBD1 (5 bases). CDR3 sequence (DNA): TGTGCCACCAGCAGAGATTCCTGGGGGGCTGGAAACACCATATATTTT. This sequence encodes CATSRDSWGAGNTIYF.